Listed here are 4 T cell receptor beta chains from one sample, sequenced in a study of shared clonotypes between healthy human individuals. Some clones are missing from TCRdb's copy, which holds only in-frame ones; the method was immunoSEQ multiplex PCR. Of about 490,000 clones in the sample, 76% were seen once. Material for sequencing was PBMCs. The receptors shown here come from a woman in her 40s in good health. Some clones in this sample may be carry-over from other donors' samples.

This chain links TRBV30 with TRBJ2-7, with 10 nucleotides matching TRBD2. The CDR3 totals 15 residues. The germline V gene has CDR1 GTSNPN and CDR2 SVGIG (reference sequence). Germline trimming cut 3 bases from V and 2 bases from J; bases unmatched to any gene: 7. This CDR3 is CAWRPTSGRAYEQYF. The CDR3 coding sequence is TGTGCCTGGAGACCGACGAGCGGGAGGGCCTACGAGCAGTACTTC.

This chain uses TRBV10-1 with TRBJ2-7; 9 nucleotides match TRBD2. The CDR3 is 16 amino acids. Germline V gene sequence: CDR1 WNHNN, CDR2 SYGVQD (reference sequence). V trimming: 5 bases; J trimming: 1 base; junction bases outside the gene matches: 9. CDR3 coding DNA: TGCGCCAGCAGTCCAGGACTAGCGCTACCATCCTACGAGCAGTACTTC. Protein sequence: CASSPGLALPSYEQYF.

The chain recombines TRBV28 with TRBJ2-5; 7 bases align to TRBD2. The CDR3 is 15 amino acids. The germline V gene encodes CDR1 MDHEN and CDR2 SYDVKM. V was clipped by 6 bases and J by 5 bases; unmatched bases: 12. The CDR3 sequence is CASSWAGRELETQYF. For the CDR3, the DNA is TGTGCCAGCAGCTGGGCGGGGCGGGAGCTCGAGACCCAGTACTTC.

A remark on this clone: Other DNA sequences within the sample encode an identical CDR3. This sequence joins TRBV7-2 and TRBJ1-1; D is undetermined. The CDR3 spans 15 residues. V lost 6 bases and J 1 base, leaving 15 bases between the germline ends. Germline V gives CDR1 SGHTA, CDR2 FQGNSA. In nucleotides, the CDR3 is TGTGCCAGCAGTTCCACCCGGACGGGGAACACTGAAGCTTTCTTT. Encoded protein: CASSSTRTGNTEAFF.